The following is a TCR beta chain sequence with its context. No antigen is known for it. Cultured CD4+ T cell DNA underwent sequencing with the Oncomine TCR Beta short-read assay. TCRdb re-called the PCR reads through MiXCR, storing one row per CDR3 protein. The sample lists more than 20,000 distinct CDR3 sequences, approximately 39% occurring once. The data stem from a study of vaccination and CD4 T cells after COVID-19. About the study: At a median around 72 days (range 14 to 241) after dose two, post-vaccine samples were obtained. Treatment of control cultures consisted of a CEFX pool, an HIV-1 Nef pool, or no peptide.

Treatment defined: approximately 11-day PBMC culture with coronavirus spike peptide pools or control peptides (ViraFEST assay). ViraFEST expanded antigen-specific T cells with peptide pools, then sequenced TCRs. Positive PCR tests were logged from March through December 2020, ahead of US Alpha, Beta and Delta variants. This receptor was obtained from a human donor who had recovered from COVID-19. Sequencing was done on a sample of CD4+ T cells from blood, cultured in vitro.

As DNA, the CDR3 is TGTGCCAGCAGCCAAGTGCAGGATTCCTACGAGCAGTACTTC. Translated, it gives CASSQVQDSYEQYF. The chain uses TRBV4-2 and TRBJ2-7; D not certain. Germline CDR1 and CDR2: LGHNA and YNFKEQ. The CDR3 consists of 14 residues. With 1 base removed from V and 1 base from J, the gap between germline ends came to 8 bases.